This T cell receptor (beta chain) was recorded in a study of blood T cell repertoires in COVID-19. Study-wide background: Samples representing acute and convalescent COVID-19 were sourced from the United States, Italy and Spain.

Assay: immunoSEQ multiplex PCR; the TCRdb copy retains only in-frame clones and omits some. The profile shows around 180,000 clones, around four fifths of them singletons. V was trimmed by 5 bases and J by 1 base, leaving 18 bases between them. The CDR3 is 16 residues long. The germline gives CDR1 MDHEN, CDR2 SYDVKM. What was sequenced was peripheral blood. The sequence was obtained from a woman between 25 and 40 years old with acute or convalescent COVID-19. The chain combines TRBV28 with TRBJ2-7, with no clear D. The CDR3 reads CASSRTRQSRSYEQYF. The CDR3 DNA reads TGTGCCAGCAGTCGCACGCGCCAATCAAGATCCTACGAGCAGTACTTC.